These 27 T cell receptor beta chains were all obtained from the same sample, sequenced in a study of blood T cell repertoires in COVID-19. Measured with immunoSEQ multiplex PCR; TCRdb has only the in-frame clones, and not every one. The data contain around 250,000 clones, around 88% of them singletons. The source material was peripheral blood. The receptors shown here come from a man older than 75 with acute or convalescent COVID-19.

The table lists this clone with a count of one. This specimen includes other DNA sequences encoding the same CDR3. The chain has TRBV18 and TRBJ2-2, with D tentatively TRBD2 (6 bases). The ends were cut back, 0 bases at V and 3 bases at J, with 11 bases in the middle. CDR1 is KGHSH and CDR2 is LQKENI in the germline V gene. This CDR3 region has 16 residues. The CDR3 bases are TGTGCCAGCTCACCACCAACGGGAGTGGACACCGGGGAGCTGTTTTTT. Protein product: CASSPPTGVDTGELFF.

The chain joins TRBV28 to TRBJ2-7; D gene unclear. V lost 6 bases, J lost 0 bases, and 9 bases lay in between. CDR1 and CDR2 (germline): MDHEN, SYDVKM. This CDR3 is 13 amino acids long. The CDR3 sequence: CASRPGSSYEQYF. CDR3 DNA sequence: TGTGCCAGCAGACCAGGTAGCTCCTACGAGCAGTACTTC.

CDR3 loop: CASSRRGGTGHRYTF. CDR3 nucleotide sequence: TGTGCCAGCAGCCGTAGAGGCGGGACAGGGCATAGATACACCTTC. The chain links TRBV3-1 (or the pseudogene TRBV3-2) to TRBJ1-2, with 9 bases lining up with TRBD1. In germline, CDR1 is LGHDT, CDR2 YNNKEL (reference sequence). The CDR3 consists of 15 residues. V trimming: 4 bases; J trimming: 11 bases; junction bases outside the gene matches: 14.

The rearrangement uses TRBV7-8 and TRBJ2-3, with 8 bases that match TRBD1. This CDR3 contains 17 residues. The germline V gene encodes CDR1 SGHVS and CDR2 FQNEAQ. V gave up 0 bases and J gave up 1 base; unmatched junction bases: 6. The CDR3 nucleotides are TGTGCCAGCAGCTTAGCGCAGGGGACAGGAGGCACAGATACGCAGTATTTT. This gives the protein CASSLAQGTGGTDTQYF.

The chain links TRBV4-1 to TRBJ1-2, with 8 nucleotides matching TRBD1. The CDR3 extends over 14 amino acids. V trimming: 1 base; J trimming: 7 bases; junction bases outside the gene matches: 5. CDR1 and CDR2 from the germline V gene are MGHRA and YSYEKL. CDR3 amino acids: CASSQAGQGSGYTF. The CDR3 DNA follows: TGCGCCAGCAGCCAAGCCGGACAGGGATCTGGCTACACCTTC.

The chain combines TRBV2 with TRBJ2-3, with 9 bases fitting TRBD2. The V gene's germline CDR1 is SNHLY and CDR2 FYNNEI. J gave up 3 bases and V 3 bases, and 4 bases lay outside the gene matches. CDR3 length equals 15 residues. CDR3 sequence (DNA): TGTGCCAGCAGTGAGGGGCGGGGGGGGACAGATACGCAGTATTTT. This gives the protein CASSEGRGGTDTQYF.

V usage is TRBV10-3 and J usage is TRBJ1-4; D call uncertain. Trimming stripped 6 bases from V and 5 bases from J, with 16 bases between. The length of the CDR3 is 15 residues. The germline CDR1 and CDR2 sequences are ENHRY and SYGVKD. Here the CDR3 DNA reads TGTGCCATCAGCGCCGCGGGAGGAGGGAATGAAAAACTGTTTTTT. It encodes CAISAAGGGNEKLFF.

The gene calls are TRBV19 and TRBJ1-1; 8 bases map to TRBD1. Unmatched junction bases numbered 13, after V lost 4 bases and J lost 3 bases. Germline CDR1 and CDR2: LNHDA and SQIVND (reference sequence). The CDR3 loop spans 17 amino acids. The CDR3 here is CASSNVDRGGGDTEAFF. CDR3 coding DNA: TGTGCCAGTAGTAACGTCGACAGGGGAGGGGGAGACACTGAAGCTTTCTTT.

This sequence joins TRBV7-8 and TRBJ2-2; 12 nucleotides agree with TRBD2. The CDR3 loop spans 17 amino acids. J was trimmed by 6 bases and V by 3 bases; bases with no gene match: 8. CDR1 and CDR2 (germline): SGHVS, FQNEAQ. CDR3 amino acids: CASSFPSGGEVSGELFF. CDR3 DNA sequence: TGTGCCAGCAGCTTCCCTAGCGGGGGGGAAGTATCCGGGGAGCTGTTTTTT.

The V call is TRBV5-1, the J call TRBJ1-1, with TRBD1 identical over 7 bases. The germline gives CDR1 SGHRS, CDR2 YFSETQ. CDR3 length equals 18 residues. V trimming: 3 bases; J trimming: 0 bases; junction bases outside the gene matches: 14. The CDR3 DNA sequence: TGCGCCAGCAGCTCACCGGGGGAACAGGGGACCATGAACACTGAAGCTTTCTTT. It specifies CASSSPGEQGTMNTEAFF.

This clone was seen just once. The chain uses TRBV5-5 and TRBJ2-7; 8 bases align to TRBD1. The junction had 14 bases not matched to a gene; V was cut back by 2 bases and J by 7 bases. CDR1 SGHKS and CDR2 YYEKEE come from the germline V gene (reference sequence). This CDR3 is 16 amino acids long. CDR3 sequence: CASSFTGGFSPFEQYF. Here the CDR3 DNA reads TGTGCCAGCAGCTTCACAGGGGGTTTTTCCCCTTTTGAGCAGTACTTC.

The chain couples TRBV7-6 to TRBJ1-2; D unclear. The CDR3 is made up of 14 amino acids. Per germline, CDR1 SGHVS and CDR2 FNYEAQ. The V end was cut by 3 bases, the J end by 6 bases, with 14 bases between. The CDR3: CASSFMRPENGYTF. CDR3 nucleotide sequence: TGTGCCAGCAGCTTTATGCGGCCAGAGAATGGCTACACCTTC.

This chain uses TRBV6-2 or TRBV6-3 with TRBJ1-2; 9 bases line up with TRBD1. The CDR3 length is 17 residues. Germline CDR1 and CDR2: MNHEY and SVGEGT. Trimming removed 4 bases from V and 4 bases from J; junction bases left unmatched: 13. CDR3 sequence: CASSSASGTGKIYGYTF. CDR3 nucleotides: TGTGCCAGCAGTTCCGCATCCGGGACAGGGAAGATCTATGGCTACACCTTC.

This clone appeared a single time. The rearrangement uses TRBV28 and TRBJ1-2; D possibly corresponds to TRBD1 (5 bases). Germline V gene data show CDR1 as MDHEN and CDR2 as SYDVKM. V lost 3 bases, J lost 5 bases, and 10 bases lay in between. The CDR3 is made up of 13 amino acids. In nucleotides, the CDR3 is TGTGCCAGCAGTTTGGAAGGGACTTATGGCTACACCTTC. Its protein is CASSLEGTYGYTF.

This clone is a singleton in its sample. The chain recombines TRBV23-1 with TRBJ1-2; D is unresolved. TRBV23-1 is filed as an ORF, its function uncertain. This CDR3 is built from 10 residues. V was clipped by 9 bases and J by 8 bases, with 10 bases between them. CDR3 sequence: CASILRGYTF. CDR3 nucleotide sequence: TGCGCCAGTATTCTGAGGGGCTACACCTTC.

The chain uses TRBV6-4 and TRBJ2-1; 9 nucleotides align to TRBD1. CDR1 MRHNA and CDR2 SNTAGT come from the germline V gene. CDR3 length: 15 amino acids. Trimming at V came to 2 bases and at J to 8 bases, leaving 7 bases not matched to a gene. As DNA, the CDR3 is TGTGCCAGCAGTGACCCGAGACAGGGGGGAGATGAGCAGTTCTTC. It translates to CASSDPRQGGDEQFF.

The CDR3 region has the DNA TGTGCCAGCAGCGTAGCGCCACTTGGGGGGTTTGGCTACACCTTC. As protein: CASSVAPLGGFGYTF. The chain carries TRBV9 and TRBJ1-2, with D perhaps matching TRBD1 (5 bases). Germline lookup yields CDR1 SGDLS and CDR2 YYNGEE. The CDR3 has 15 amino acids. The V end lost 0 bases, the J end lost 7 bases, and 16 bases lay between the germline ends.

The gene calls are TRBV10-3 and TRBJ1-1; 8 nucleotides match TRBD1. CDR1 is ENHRY, CDR2 SYGVKD, per germline. J was trimmed by 1 base and V by 1 base; bases with no gene match: 2. This CDR3 has 15 amino acids. CDR3 DNA: TGTGCCATCAGTGAGTGGACAGGGCCGAACACTGAAGCTTTCTTT. Amino acid sequence: CAISEWTGPNTEAFF.

The chain carries TRBV5-1 and TRBJ2-7; 8 bases fit TRBD1. CDR1 is SGHRS, CDR2 YFSETQ, per germline. The J segment lost 3 bases and the V segment lost 7 bases, leaving 15 bases of the junction unmatched. This CDR3 region has 16 residues. CDR3 in amino acids: CASGINAGTGFYEQYF. The CDR3 DNA reads TGCGCCAGCGGAATCAACGCCGGGACAGGCTTCTACGAGCAGTACTTC. The entire variable domain, with the rest obtained from reference TRBV5-1 and TRBJ2-7, is as follows: KAGVTQTPRYLIKTRGQQVTLSCSPISGHRSVSWYQQTPGQGLQFLFEYFSETQRNKGNFPGRFSGRQFSNSRSEMNVSTLELGDSALYLCASGINAGTGFYEQYFGPGTRLTVT.

This rearrangement joins TRBV2 to TRBJ1-5; D call uncertain. V dropped 5 bases and J dropped 12 bases, with 17 bases sitting between them. Germline V gives CDR1 SNHLY, CDR2 FYNNEI. The CDR3 loop spans 13 amino acids. The CDR3 is CASSYLDTPLQHF. CDR3 DNA sequence: TGTGCCAGCAGTTACCTCGACACCCCCCTCCAGCATTTT.

This chain links TRBV19 with TRBJ2-3; a weak D match, TRBD2 (6 bases). The CDR3 has 15 amino acids. Germline V gene lookup returns CDR1 LNHDA and CDR2 SQIVND (reference sequence). With 11 bases removed from V and 2 bases from J, the gap between germline ends came to 20 bases. The CDR3 coding sequence is TGTGCCGCAAACGGCGGGGCGGGTTTCACAGATACGCAGTATTTT. Translated, it gives CAANGGAGFTDTQYF.

The CDR3 nucleotides read TGTGCCAGCAGTTCCCCAGGGGGCGGAGACTATGGCTACACCTTC. Its protein is CASSSPGGGDYGYTF. The rearrangement uses TRBV6-5 and TRBJ1-2, with 8 bases aligning to TRBD1. CDR3 length equals 15 residues. The V gene end was trimmed by 4 bases and the J gene end by 3 bases; junction bases not matched to a gene: 7. Looked up from germline, CDR1 is MNHEY and CDR2 is SVGAGI.

There are a few counts of this clone. The rearrangement uses TRBV6-5 and TRBJ1-2; 7 bases match TRBD1. The CDR3 sequence is 15 residues long. CDR1 is MNHEY, CDR2 SVGAGI, per germline. With V trimmed by 7 bases and J by 2 bases, 10 bases remained unmatched. DNA for the CDR3: TGTGCCAGCACTAACCGGGACAGCCCGAACTATGGCTACACCTTC. It encodes CASTNRDSPNYGYTF.

V is TRBV10-3 and J is TRBJ2-3; possibly TRBD2 for D (6 bases). Germline V gene lookup returns CDR1 ENHRY and CDR2 SYGVKD. The CDR3 consists of 14 residues. V was shortened by 6 bases and J by 5 bases, with 15 bases between the two germline ends. CDR3 DNA sequence: TGTGCCATCAGGTCGGGCGGGATGGTAGATACGCAGTATTTT. This translates into CAIRSGGMVDTQYF.

This chain joins TRBV24-1 and TRBJ2-1; 11 nucleotides match TRBD2. Germline V gene data show CDR1 as KGHDR and CDR2 as SFDVKD. This CDR3 comprises 16 residues. V lost 3 bases to trimming and J lost 4 bases; unmatched junction nucleotides: 4. CDR3 sequence (DNA): TGTGCCACCAGTGATGCTAGCGGGGGGATTTACAATGAGCAGTTCTTC. Its protein product is CATSDASGGIYNEQFF.

This chain uses TRBV12-5 with TRBJ1-5, with TRBD1 identical over 12 bases. The CDR3 loop spans 18 amino acids. Germline values: CDR1 LGHNT, CDR2 FRNRAP. The V gene end was trimmed by 6 bases and the J gene end by 2 bases; junction bases not matched to a gene: 11. This chain's CDR3 is CASGYPGTGGRGNQPQHF. CDR3 coding DNA: TGTGCTAGTGGCTATCCCGGGACAGGGGGCAGGGGCAATCAGCCCCAGCATTTT. Variable domain in full (rest from reference TRBV12-5 and TRBJ1-5): DARVTQTPRHKVTEMGQEVTMRCQPILGHNTVFWYRQTMMQGLELLAYFRNRAPLDDSGMPKDRFSAEMPDATLATLKIQPSEPRDSAVYFCASGYPGTGGRGNQPQHFGDGTRLSIL.

This chain links TRBV5-4 with TRBJ2-7; the D gene is possibly TRBD2 (6 bases). The ends were cut back, 4 bases at V and 4 bases at J, with 21 bases in the middle. There are 16 residues in the CDR3. Germline CDR1 reads SGHNT; CDR2 reads YYREEE (reference sequence). The CDR3 region has the DNA TGTGCCAGCAGCCTGGGGGAGGCATCTGGCTTATACGAGCAGTACTTC. Translating gives CASSLGEASGLYEQYF.